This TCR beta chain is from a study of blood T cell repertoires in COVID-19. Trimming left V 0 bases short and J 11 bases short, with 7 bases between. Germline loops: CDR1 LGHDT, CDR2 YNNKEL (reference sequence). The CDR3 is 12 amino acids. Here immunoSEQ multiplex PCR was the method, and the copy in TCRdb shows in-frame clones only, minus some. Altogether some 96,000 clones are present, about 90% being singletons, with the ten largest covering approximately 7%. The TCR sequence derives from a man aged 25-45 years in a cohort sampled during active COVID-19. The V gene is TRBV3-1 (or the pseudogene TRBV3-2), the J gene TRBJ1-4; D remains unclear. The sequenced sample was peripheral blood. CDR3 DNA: TGTGCCAGCAGCCAAGATAACAGCAAACTGTTTTTT. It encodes CASSQDNSKLFF.